This TCR beta chain was retrieved from a study of OX40 agonist ivuxolimab in advanced cancers. Study results and caveats: Some patients without response likewise showed low normalized clonal expansion. At 0.1 to 3.0 mg/kg, CD4+ and CD8+ blood T cells expanded clonally by week 6. Expanded clones were, on average, more numerous in CD8+ T cells than in CD4+. Partial responders at 0.1-3.0 mg/kg showed near-lowest clonal expansion.

A note on this clone: Antigen specificity is unknown.

The V end was cut by 1 base, the J end by 2 bases, with 9 bases between. This CDR3 is 14 amino acids long. CDR1 is SGHTA and CDR2 is FQGNSA in the germline V gene. Here immunoSEQ multiplex PCR was the method, and the copy in TCRdb shows in-frame clones only, minus some. The sample has 90,000 or so clones; roughly nine tenths are singletons. Sequenced material: CD4+ or CD8+ T cells sorted from blood, taken in a trial of the OX40 agonist ivuxolimab. The rearrangement links TRBV7-2 to TRBJ2-7; D gene ambiguous. This clonotype originated in an adult with an advanced solid tumor such as melanoma, head and neck, liver or kidney cancer. The CDR3 region is CASSLDHNTYEQYF. DNA for the CDR3: TGTGCCAGCAGCTTAGACCATAATACCTACGAGCAGTACTTC.